Shown below are 12 T cell receptor beta chains from a single sample sequenced in a study of Ad26.COV2.S vaccination and SARS-CoV-2 variants. Profiled with immunoSEQ multiplex PCR; TCRdb holds only in-frame clones, not every one. The repertoire has around 300,000 clones, about 85% of them found once; the top ten carry 6.4%. The treatment is: approximately 18 received Ad26.COV2.S at low or high dose, single or two shots; 5 received placebo; per-sample allocation not given. Specimens were obtained on day 63 following the first vaccine or placebo injection. The material was peripheral blood, obtained in a trial of Ad26.COV2.S vaccine versus placebo. These TCRs come from a person aged 18-65 years who received the Ad26.COV2.S COVID-19 vaccine or a placebo.

The V gene is TRBV30, the J gene TRBJ1-1; D gene ambiguous. This CDR3 is 13 amino acids long. The germline CDR1 and CDR2 sequences are GTSNPN and SVGIG (reference sequence). V shed 5 bases and J shed 0 bases, with 10 bases lying between them. CDR3 DNA sequence: TGTGCCTGGGCTTTAGGGCTGAACACTGAAGCTTTCTTT. Translated: CAWALGLNTEAFF.

The CDR3 reads CASSTTGSQETQYF. The DNA for the CDR3 is TGTGCCAGTAGCACTACAGGGAGCCAAGAGACCCAGTACTTC. The gene calls are TRBV19 and TRBJ2-5; a possible D gene is TRBD1 (6 bases). Germline assignment: CDR1 LNHDA and CDR2 SQIVND (reference sequence). V was cut by 6 bases and J by 1 base, with 12 bases left in between. The CDR3 runs to 14 residues. Full variable domain (missing parts from reference TRBV19 and TRBJ2-5): DGGITQSPKYLFRKEGQNVTLSCEQNLNHDAMYWYRQDPGQGLRLIYYSQIVNDFQKGDIAEGYSVSREKKESFPLTVTSAQKNPTAFYLCASSTTGSQETQYFGPGTRLLVL.

This chain links TRBV25-1 with TRBJ2-7, with 10 bases fitting TRBD1. The CDR3 runs 13 residues. The V gene's germline CDR1 is MGHDK and CDR2 SYGVNS. Trimming removed 10 bases from V and 3 bases from J; junction bases left unmatched: 6. CDR3 residues: CATAGTGVYEQYF. CDR3 DNA: TGTGCCACCGCCGGGACAGGGGTCTACGAGCAGTACTTC.

The chain recombines TRBV30 with TRBJ1-2, with a tentative D call TRBD1 (5 bases). CDR1 and CDR2 from the germline V gene are GTSNPN and SVGIG (reference sequence). Trimming stripped 4 bases from V and 4 bases from J, with 13 bases between. The CDR3 spans 13 residues. CDR3 sequence (DNA): TGTGCCTGGATTGACAGTTACCGCTATGGCTACACCTTC. Its protein product is CAWIDSYRYGYTF.

The CDR3 DNA reads as TGTGCCAGCAGCCAGCAGGGGGTGACGAACACCGGGGAGCTGTTTTTT. This sequence encodes CASSQQGVTNTGELFF. The genes are TRBV4-2 and TRBJ2-2; 7 bases line up with TRBD1. The CDR3 spans 16 residues. CDR1 is LGHNA and CDR2 is YNFKEQ in the germline V gene. Trimming took 3 bases from V and 0 from J; bases not matched to a gene: 4.

CDR3 nucleotides: TGCGCCAGCAGCTTGGGGCAGGGGATTTATTCACCCCTCCACTTT. Translating it yields CASSLGQGIYSPLHF. The rearrangement uses TRBV5-1 and TRBJ1-6, with a tentative D call TRBD1 (6 bases). The CDR3 has 15 amino acids. Trimming shortened V by 0 bases and J by 8 bases, and 12 bases separated the two germline ends. CDR1 SGHRS and CDR2 YFSETQ come from the germline V gene.

This clone was seen a few times. The chain links TRBV7-3 to TRBJ2-7; 7 bases match TRBD1. V dropped 2 bases and J dropped 6; count of bases not matched to a gene: 10. Germline V gene data show CDR1 as SGHTA and CDR2 as FQGTGA. The CDR3 loop spans 15 amino acids. The CDR3 protein is CASSLGLDRRSEQYF. CDR3 sequence (DNA): TGTGCCAGCAGCTTAGGCTTGGACAGGCGGTCCGAGCAGTACTTC.

This sequence joins TRBV28 and TRBJ1-2; D is uncertain. Per the germline V gene, CDR1 is MDHEN and CDR2 is SYDVKM. With 6 bases removed from V and 5 bases from J, the gap between germline ends came to 10 bases. The CDR3 covers 12 residues. As DNA, the CDR3 is TGTGCCAGCAGGGACGGACGATATGGCTACACCTTC. Its protein product is CASRDGRYGYTF.

The V and J genes are TRBV27 and TRBJ1-1; D unresolved. Germline assignment: CDR1 MNHEY and CDR2 SMNVEV (reference sequence). The CDR3 has 15 amino acids. V lost 5 bases, J lost 0 bases, and 13 bases lay in between. CDR3 residues: CASSDATSLNTEAFF. The CDR3 DNA follows: TGTGCCAGCAGTGACGCTACGAGCTTGAACACTGAAGCTTTCTTT.

This clone showed up just a few times. J is TRBJ1-2 and V is TRBV6-5; 7 bases agree with TRBD1. The CDR3 is made up of 11 amino acids. Germline V gene lookup returns CDR1 MNHEY and CDR2 SVGAGI. Trimming cost V 9 bases and J 4 bases; bases outside gene matches: 2. The CDR3 here is CASGQAYGYTF. Written as DNA, the CDR3 is TGTGCCAGTGGACAGGCCTATGGCTACACCTTC.

This chain links TRBV4-3 with TRBJ2-1; TRBD2 aligns across 7 bases. The CDR3 totals 13 residues. Looked up from germline, CDR1 is LGHNA and CDR2 is YSLEER. The V gene end was trimmed by 0 bases and the J gene end by 10 bases; junction bases not matched to a gene: 3. The CDR3: CASSQEVGGEQFF. In DNA, the CDR3 is TGCGCCAGCAGCCAAGAGGTGGGGGGGGAGCAGTTCTTC.

This clone was seen a few times. The V and J genes are TRBV2 and TRBJ1-5; TRBD1 matches 10 bases. The CDR3 is 16 amino acids. The V gene end was trimmed by 4 bases and the J gene end by 8 bases; junction bases not matched to a gene: 11. Looked up from germline, CDR1 is SNHLY and CDR2 is FYNNEI. For the CDR3, the DNA is TGTGCCAGCAGTGTTGCCCGGGACAGGGGCGTAGAGCCCCAGCATTTT. Amino acids: CASSVARDRGVEPQHF. The full variable domain, with the rest looked up from reference TRBV2 and TRBJ1-5, is EPEVTQTPSHQVTQMGQEVILRCVPISNHLYFYWYRQILGQKVEFLVSFYNNEISEKSEIFDDQFSVERPDGSNFTLKIRSTKLEDSAMYFCASSVARDRGVEPQHFGDGTRLSIL.